A selection of T cell receptor beta chains follows, all from one sample in a study of PD-1 blockade in classical Hodgkin lymphoma. Clones were sequenced by immunoSEQ multiplex PCR, and TCRdb holds only the in-frame ones, with some missing. The sample lists around 150,000 clones; less than 80% were seen once. Here the sequenced sample was peripheral blood mononuclear cells (PBMCs), taken before the second cycle of nivolumab. These receptors all stem from a human donor with classical Hodgkin lymphoma. The CDR3 runs from the conserved cysteine through the conserved F or W. Each record gives: D gene, clone size, CDR3 length, J gene, V gene, CDR3 DNA, CDR3 protein. The D gene is left open where the match is weak. Clone sizes are given selectively: once, few, many, or a class where the clone is expanded.

D: TRBD1; size: -; length: 18; J: TRBJ2-7; V: TRBV10-1; DNA: TGCGCCAGCAGTGACCACCCCGGGGACAGTGAGAGCTCCTACGAGCAGTACTTC; CDR3: CASSDHPGDSESSYEQYF
D: TRBD2; size: -; length: 15; J: TRBJ2-1; V: TRBV11-3; DNA: TGTGCCAGCAGCCTTATTAGCGGGAGGTACAATGAGCAGTTCTTC; CDR3: CASSLISGRYNEQFF
D: -; size: -; length: 14; J: TRBJ1-1; V: TRBV7-2; DNA: TGTGCCAGCGGCCCGGGAGGGGGGCTGACTGAAGCTTTCTTT; CDR3: CASGPGGGLTEAFF
D: -; size: large; length: 16; J: TRBJ2-1; V: TRBV4-3; DNA: TGCGCCAGCAGCCAAGATCCGGGCCAGACCGCCAATGAGCAGTTCTTC; CDR3: CASSQDPGQTANEQFF
D: -; size: -; length: 13; J: TRBJ2-7; V: TRBV7-2; DNA: TGTGCCAGCAGCTTCGGGGACTCCTACGAGCAGTACTTC; CDR3: CASSFGDSYEQYF
D: -; size: -; length: 16; J: TRBJ2-3; V: TRBV19; DNA: TGTGCCAGTAGTACCTCGGGACACTGGGGCACAGATACGCAGTATTTT; CDR3: CASSTSGHWGTDTQYF
D: TRBD1; size: -; length: 14; J: TRBJ2-7; V: TRBV2; DNA: TGTGCCAGCAGGGAACAGGGGAGCTCCTACGAGCAGTACTTC; CDR3: CASREQGSSYEQYF
D: -; size: -; length: 14; J: TRBJ1-5; V: TRBV5-5; DNA: TGTGCCAGCAGCTCGTCCGGGGGGGATCAGCCCCAGCATTTT; CDR3: CASSSSGGDQPQHF
D: -; size: -; length: 15; J: TRBJ2-2; V: TRBV7-2; DNA: TGTGCCAGCAGCCTCGGCAGGATGAATACCGGGGAGCTGTTTTTT; CDR3: CASSLGRMNTGELFF
D: -; size: -; length: 12; J: TRBJ2-3; V: TRBV28; DNA: TGTGCCAGCAGTTCTCCTGTGGATACGCAGTATTTT; CDR3: CASSSPVDTQYF
D: TRBD1; size: many; length: 17; J: TRBJ2-3; V: TRBV18; DNA: TGTGCCAGCTCACCACGGGCGACAGGGATTGGCACAGATACGCAGTATTTT; CDR3: CASSPRATGIGTDTQYF
D: TRBD1; size: -; length: 15; J: TRBJ2-7; V: TRBV6-5; DNA: TGTGCCAGCAGTTACTCCCGGACAGGTATCTACGAGCAGTACTTC; CDR3: CASSYSRTGIYEQYF
D: TRBD1; size: -; length: 16; J: TRBJ1-2; V: TRBV7-9; DNA: TGTGCCAGCAGCTTAGGAAATTACAGGGGAAACTATGGCTACACCTTC; CDR3: CASSLGNYRGNYGYTF
D: -; size: -; length: 12; J: TRBJ1-5; V: TRBV28; DNA: TGTGCCAGCAAGGTTAGCAATCAGCCCCAGCATTTT; CDR3: CASKVSNQPQHF
D: TRBD2; size: -; length: 13; J: TRBJ2-7; V: TRBV7-2; DNA: TGTGCCAGCAGCTTAAGCGGGAGGGACGAGCAGTACTTC; CDR3: CASSLSGRDEQYF
D: -; size: -; length: 14; J: TRBJ1-5; V: TRBV5-6; DNA: TGTGCCAGCAGCTTGGAGGGTGGCAATCAGCCCCAGCATTTT; CDR3: CASSLEGGNQPQHF
D: -; size: -; length: 14; J: TRBJ2-5; V: TRBV19; DNA: TGTGCCAGTAGAACAACTGCGGCGGGAGAGACCCAGTACTTC; CDR3: CASRTTAAGETQYF
D: -; size: -; length: 13; J: TRBJ1-2; V: TRBV6-5; DNA: TGTGCCAGCAGCCCGGACGGCGCCTATGGCTACACCTTC; CDR3: CASSPDGAYGYTF
D: -; size: -; length: 13; J: TRBJ1-2; V: TRBV27; DNA: TGTGCCAGCAGTTTGGTGGGGGGCGGTGGCTACACCTTC; CDR3: CASSLVGGGGYTF
D: TRBD2; size: few; length: 16; J: TRBJ2-3; V: TRBV4-1; DNA: TGCGCCAGCAGCCAAGAGGAGCGGGGGGGCACAGATACGCAGTATTTT; CDR3: CASSQEERGGTDTQYF
D: TRBD1; size: -; length: 15; J: TRBJ1-4; V: TRBV5-4; DNA: TGTGCCAGCAGCTTTCGTACAGGGGTTAATGAAAAACTGTTTTTT; CDR3: CASSFRTGVNEKLFF
D: -; size: -; length: 16; J: TRBJ2-2; V: TRBV7-2; DNA: TGTGCCAGCAGCTTAGCCCTCATTGGGGCGGGTGGGGAGCTGTTTTTT; CDR3: CASSLALIGAGGELFF
D: TRBD1; size: -; length: 12; J: TRBJ2-7; V: TRBV30; DNA: TGTGCCTGGGACAGGGGAGCCTACGAGCAGTACTTC; CDR3: CAWDRGAYEQYF
D: -; size: many; length: 17; J: TRBJ2-6; V: TRBV19; DNA: TGTGCCAGTAGTATAGATCGGAGGGCGGCAGGGGCCAACGTCCTGACTTTC; CDR3: CASSIDRRAAGANVLTF
D: -; size: -; length: 13; J: TRBJ1-1; V: TRBV7-9; DNA: TGTGCCAGCAGCTTAGCAGAGGGCACTGAAGCTTTCTTT; CDR3: CASSLAEGTEAFF
D: -; size: -; length: 15; J: TRBJ2-7; V: TRBV7-9; DNA: TGTGCCAGCAGCTTAGGACTGGGACTGAGGCCCGAGCAGTACTTC; CDR3: CASSLGLGLRPEQYF
D: TRBD2; size: -; length: 13; J: TRBJ2-7; V: TRBV7-8; DNA: TGTGCCAGCAGCTCCGGGACTACAAACGAGCAGTACTTC; CDR3: CASSSGTTNEQYF
D: TRBD1; size: few; length: 14; J: TRBJ2-7; V: TRBV6-5; DNA: TGTGCCAGCAGTCGGACAGGGGGTCCCTACGAGCAGTACTTC; CDR3: CASSRTGGPYEQYF
D: TRBD1; size: once; length: 12; J: TRBJ2-3; V: TRBV29-1; DNA: TGCAGCTTATCCAGGGGGCAAGATACGCAGTATTTT; CDR3: CSLSRGQDTQYF
D: -; size: -; length: 15; J: TRBJ1-6; V: TRBV7-3; DNA: TGTGCCAGCAGCTTATCGGGAAGCTATAATTCACCCCTCCACTTT; CDR3: CASSLSGSYNSPLHF
D: TRBD1; size: -; length: 15; J: TRBJ2-5; V: TRBV6-5; DNA: TGTGCCAGCAGTTACAGGACAGGGGGCGAAGAGACCCAGTACTTC; CDR3: CASSYRTGGEETQYF
D: TRBD1; size: -; length: 15; J: TRBJ2-3; V: TRBV5-1; DNA: TGCGCCAGCAGCTCGGGACAGGGGGCCACAGATACGCAGTATTTT; CDR3: CASSSGQGATDTQYF